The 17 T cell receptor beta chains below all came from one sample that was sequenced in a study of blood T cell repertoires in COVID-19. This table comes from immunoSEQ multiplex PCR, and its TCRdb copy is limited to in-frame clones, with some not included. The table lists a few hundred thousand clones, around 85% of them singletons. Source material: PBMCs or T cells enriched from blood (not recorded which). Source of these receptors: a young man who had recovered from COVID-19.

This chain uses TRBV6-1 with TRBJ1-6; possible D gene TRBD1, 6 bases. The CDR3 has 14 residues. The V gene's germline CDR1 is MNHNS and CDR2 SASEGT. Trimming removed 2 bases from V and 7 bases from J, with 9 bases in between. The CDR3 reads CASSELGANSPLHF. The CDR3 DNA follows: TGTGCCAGCAGTGAACTGGGGGCGAATTCACCCCTCCACTTT.

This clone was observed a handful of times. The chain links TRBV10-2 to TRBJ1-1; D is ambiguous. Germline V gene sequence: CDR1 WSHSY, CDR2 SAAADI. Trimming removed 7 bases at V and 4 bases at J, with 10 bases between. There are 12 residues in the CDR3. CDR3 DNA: TGCGCCAGCAAGACCGGGAGCACTGAAGCTTTCTTT. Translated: CASKTGSTEAFF.

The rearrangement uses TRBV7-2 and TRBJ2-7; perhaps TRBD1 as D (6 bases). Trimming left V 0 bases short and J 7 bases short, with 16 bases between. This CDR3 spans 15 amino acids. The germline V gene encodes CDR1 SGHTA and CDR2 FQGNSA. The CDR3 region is CASSLAGQRTGEQYF. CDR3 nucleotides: TGTGCCAGCAGCTTAGCAGGACAGCGTACGGGTGAGCAGTACTTC.

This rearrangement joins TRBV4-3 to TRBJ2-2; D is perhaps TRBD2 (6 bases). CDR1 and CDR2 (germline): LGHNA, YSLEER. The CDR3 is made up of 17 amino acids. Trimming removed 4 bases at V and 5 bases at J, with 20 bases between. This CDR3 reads CASSPTSGVGVTGELFF. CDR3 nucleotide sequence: TGCGCCAGCAGCCCGACCTCGGGGGTGGGAGTGACCGGGGAGCTGTTTTTT.

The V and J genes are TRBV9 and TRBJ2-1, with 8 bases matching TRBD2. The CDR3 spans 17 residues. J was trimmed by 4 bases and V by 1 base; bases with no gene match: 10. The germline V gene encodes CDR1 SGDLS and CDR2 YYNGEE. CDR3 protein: CASSVPCLAGDYNEQFF. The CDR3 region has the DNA TGTGCCAGCAGCGTACCTTGCCTAGCGGGCGATTACAATGAGCAGTTCTTC.

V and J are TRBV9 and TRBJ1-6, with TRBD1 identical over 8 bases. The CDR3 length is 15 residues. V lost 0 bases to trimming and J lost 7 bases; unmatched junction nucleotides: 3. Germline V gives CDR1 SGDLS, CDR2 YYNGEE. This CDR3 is CASSVAGQGNSPLHF. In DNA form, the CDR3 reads TGTGCCAGCAGCGTAGCAGGACAGGGAAATTCACCCCTCCACTTT.

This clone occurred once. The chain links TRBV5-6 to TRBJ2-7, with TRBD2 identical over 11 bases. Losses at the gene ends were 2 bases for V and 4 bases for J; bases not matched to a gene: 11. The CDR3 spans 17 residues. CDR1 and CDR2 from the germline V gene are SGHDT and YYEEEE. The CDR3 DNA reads TGTGCCAGCAGCTTTGGAATAGCGGGGGGGCTGTATTACGAGCAGTACTTC. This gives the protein CASSFGIAGGLYYEQYF.

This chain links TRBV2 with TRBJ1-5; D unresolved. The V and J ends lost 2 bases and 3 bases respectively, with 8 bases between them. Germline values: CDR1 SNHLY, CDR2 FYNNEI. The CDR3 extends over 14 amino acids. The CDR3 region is CASSEYTPNQPQHF. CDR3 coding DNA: TGTGCCAGCAGTGAATATACTCCCAATCAGCCCCAGCATTTT.

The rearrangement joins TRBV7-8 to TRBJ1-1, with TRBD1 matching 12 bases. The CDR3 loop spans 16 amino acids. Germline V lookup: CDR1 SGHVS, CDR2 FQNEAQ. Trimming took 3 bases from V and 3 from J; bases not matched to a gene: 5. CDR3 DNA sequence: TGTGCCAGCAGCTTGGGACAGGGGGCGGGGGACACTGAAGCTTTCTTT. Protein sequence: CASSLGQGAGDTEAFF. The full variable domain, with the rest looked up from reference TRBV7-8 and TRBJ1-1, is GAGVSQSPRYKVAKRGQDVALRCDPISGHVSLFWYQQALGQGPEFLTYFQNEAQLDKSGLPSDRFFAERPEGSVSTLKIQRTQQEDSAVYLCASSLGQGAGDTEAFFGQGTRLTVV.

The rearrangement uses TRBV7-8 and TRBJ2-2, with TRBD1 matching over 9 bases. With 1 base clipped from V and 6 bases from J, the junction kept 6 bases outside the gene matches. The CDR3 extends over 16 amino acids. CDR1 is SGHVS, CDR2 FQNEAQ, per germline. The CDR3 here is CASSLVGTGKAGELFF. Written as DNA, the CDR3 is TGTGCCAGCAGCTTAGTGGGGACAGGGAAGGCCGGGGAGCTGTTTTTT.

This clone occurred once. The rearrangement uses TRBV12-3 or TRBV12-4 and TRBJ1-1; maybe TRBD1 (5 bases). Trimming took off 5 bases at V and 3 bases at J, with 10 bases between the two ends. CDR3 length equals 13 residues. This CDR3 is CASSAGVYTEAFF. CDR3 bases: TGTGCCAGCAGTGCGGGGGTCTACACTGAAGCTTTCTTT.

DNA for the CDR3: TGTGCCAGCAGCTCAAGCCTACGGGACAGGGATCTCGCTGAAGCTTTCTTT. The encoded protein is CASSSSLRDRDLAEAFF. J is TRBJ1-1 and V is TRBV7-9, with TRBD1 identical over 9 bases. V was clipped by 4 bases and J by 6 bases; unmatched bases: 15. The CDR3 spans 17 residues. Germline loops: CDR1 SEHNR, CDR2 FQNEAQ (reference sequence).

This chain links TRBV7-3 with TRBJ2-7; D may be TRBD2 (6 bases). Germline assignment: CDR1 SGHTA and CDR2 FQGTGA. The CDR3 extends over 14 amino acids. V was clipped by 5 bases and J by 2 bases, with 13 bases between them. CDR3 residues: CASSPSAAAYEQYF. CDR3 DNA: TGTGCCAGCAGCCCTAGCGCGGCCGCCTACGAGCAGTACTTC.

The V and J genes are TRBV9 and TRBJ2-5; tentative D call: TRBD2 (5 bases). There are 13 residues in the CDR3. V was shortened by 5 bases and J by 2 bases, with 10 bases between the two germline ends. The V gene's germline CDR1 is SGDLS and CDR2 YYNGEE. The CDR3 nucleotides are TGTGCCAGCAGTCGGACTGGACAAGAGACCCAGTACTTC. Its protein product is CASSRTGQETQYF.

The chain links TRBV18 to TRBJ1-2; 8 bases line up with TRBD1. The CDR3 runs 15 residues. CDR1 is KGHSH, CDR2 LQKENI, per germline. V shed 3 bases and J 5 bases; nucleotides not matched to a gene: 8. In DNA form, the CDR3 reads TGTGCCAGCTCACCGTCGGGGACAGGCGGTTATGGCTACACCTTC. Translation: CASSPSGTGGYGYTF.

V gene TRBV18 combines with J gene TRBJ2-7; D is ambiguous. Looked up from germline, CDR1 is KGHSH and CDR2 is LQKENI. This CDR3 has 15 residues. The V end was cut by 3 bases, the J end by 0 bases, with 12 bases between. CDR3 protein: CASSPGGRSSYEQYF. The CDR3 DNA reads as TGTGCCAGCTCACCGGGTGGAAGGAGCTCCTACGAGCAGTACTTC. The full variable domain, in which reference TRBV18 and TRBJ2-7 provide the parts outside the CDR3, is NAGVMQNPRHLVRRRGQEARLRCSPMKGHSHVYWYRQLPEEGLKFMVYLQKENIIDESGMPKERFSAEFPKEGPSILRIQQVVRGDSAAYFCASSPGGRSSYEQYFGPGTRLTVT.

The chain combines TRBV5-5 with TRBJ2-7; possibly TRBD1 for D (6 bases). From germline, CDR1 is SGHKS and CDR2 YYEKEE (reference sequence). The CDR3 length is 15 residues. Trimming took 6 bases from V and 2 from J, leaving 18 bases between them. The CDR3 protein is CASKSTGTYPYEQYF. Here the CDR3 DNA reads TGTGCCAGCAAAAGCACCGGGACATACCCCTACGAGCAGTACTTC.